This TCR beta chain was recorded in a study of naive and memory T cell subsets. Overnight CMV lysate stimulation of fresh PBMCs defined donor CMV status by CD4+ IFNgamma. The beta constant-region primer was an equimolar mix of two oligonucleotides covering TRBC1 and TRBC2. One entry per CDR3 protein results from TCRdb running MiXCR on the UMI-ligation and nested PCR reads. The sample holds some 150,000 distinct CDR3 sequences; over 15% are singletons and the top ten take around 0.14%. Source material: naive CD4+ T cells from blood. The sequence derives from a human donor in good health.

This CDR3 reads CASSSRDTLNIQYF. As DNA, the CDR3 is TGTGCCAGCAGTTCCCGGGACACCTTAAACATTCAGTACTTC. V usage is TRBV28 and J usage is TRBJ2-4; weak D call: TRBD1 (6 bases). There are 14 residues in the CDR3. Germline CDR1 and CDR2: MDHEN and SYDVKM. Trimming stripped 4 bases from V and 6 bases from J, with 13 bases between.